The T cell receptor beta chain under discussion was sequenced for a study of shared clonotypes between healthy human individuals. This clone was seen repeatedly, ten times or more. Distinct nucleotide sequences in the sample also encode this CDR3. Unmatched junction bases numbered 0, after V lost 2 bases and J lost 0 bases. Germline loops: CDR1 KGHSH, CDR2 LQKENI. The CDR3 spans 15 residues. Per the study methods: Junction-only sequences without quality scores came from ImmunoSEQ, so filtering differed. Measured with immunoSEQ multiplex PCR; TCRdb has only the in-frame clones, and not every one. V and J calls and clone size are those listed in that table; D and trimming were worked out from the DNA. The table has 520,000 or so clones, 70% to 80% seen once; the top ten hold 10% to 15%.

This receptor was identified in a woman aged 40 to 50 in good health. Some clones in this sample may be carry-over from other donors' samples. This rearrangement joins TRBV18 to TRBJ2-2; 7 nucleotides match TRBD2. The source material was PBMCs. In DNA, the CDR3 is TGTGCCAGCTCACCAAGCGGGACGAACACCGGGGAGCTGTTTTTT. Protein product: CASSPSGTNTGELFF.